Each of the 23 T cell receptor beta chains below was sequenced from the same sample in a study of beta chain features in type 1 diabetes. Their target antigens are unknown. Since all of the isolated RNA was reverse transcribed, expressed TCRB transcripts were what got sequenced. The method was immunoSEQ multiplex PCR; TCRdb's version includes in-frame clones alone and lacks a portion of them. The sample records around 250,000 clones, around 24% being singletons. General study findings and limits: Shorter TCRB CDR3s, moderately but significantly so, marked every one of the four CD4+ subsets in Type 1 diabetes patients.

Sample: naive CD4+ T cells from blood. The origin of the receptors is a woman aged 25 to 39 with type 1 diabetes.

The chain recombines TRBV30 with TRBJ2-7, with a possible D match to TRBD2 (5 bases). CDR1 GTSNPN and CDR2 SVGIG come from the germline V gene (reference sequence). Trimming shortened V by 4 bases and J by 2 bases, and 6 bases separated the two germline ends. The length of the CDR3 is 11 residues. CDR3 residues: CAWIGAYEQYF. In DNA, the CDR3 is TGTGCCTGGATCGGGGCCTACGAGCAGTACTTC.

The chain has TRBV7-2 and TRBJ1-2; D not certain. This CDR3 has 14 residues. Germline lookup yields CDR1 SGHTA and CDR2 FQGNSA. Trimming stripped 0 bases from V and 5 bases from J, with 10 bases between. In DNA form, the CDR3 reads TGTGCCAGCAGCTTAGCGCGAAGGAGGTATGGCTACACCTTC. This codes for CASSLARRRYGYTF.

J is TRBJ2-7 and V is TRBV7-9; TRBD1 matches at 10 bases. The CDR3 is made up of 17 amino acids. Germline V lookup: CDR1 SEHNR, CDR2 FQNEAQ (reference sequence). J was trimmed by 2 bases and V by 4 bases; bases with no gene match: 11. The CDR3 coding sequence is TGTGCCAGCAGCTCAACCGTAAATGGACAGGGGGCCTACGAGCAGTACTTC. Translating it yields CASSSTVNGQGAYEQYF.

This clone was counted between two and nine times. The chain uses TRBV2 and TRBJ2-1, with 10 bases lining up with TRBD2. The V gene end was trimmed by 7 bases and the J gene end by 4 bases; junction bases not matched to a gene: 4. Germline V lookup: CDR1 SNHLY, CDR2 FYNNEI. There are 14 residues in the CDR3. As DNA, the CDR3 is TGTGCCAGCACCGGACTAGCGGCTTACAATGAGCAGTTCTTC. It encodes CASTGLAAYNEQFF.

This clone was counted a few times. This sequence joins TRBV19 and TRBJ1-5, with D perhaps matching TRBD1 (5 bases). The V end was cut by 4 bases, the J end by 4 bases, with 11 bases between. The CDR3 spans 14 residues. Germline V gene sequence: CDR1 LNHDA, CDR2 SQIVND (reference sequence). For the CDR3, the DNA is TGTGCCAGTAGTACCGACAGTACAAATCAGCCCCAGCATTTT. It is translated as CASSTDSTNQPQHF.

V gene TRBV6-5 combines with J gene TRBJ2-7, with TRBD1 matching 7 bases. J lost 4 bases, V lost 2 bases, and 11 bases had no gene match. This CDR3 has 16 residues. Germline V gene lookup returns CDR1 MNHEY and CDR2 SVGAGI. The CDR3 DNA is TGTGCCAGCAGTTACGCACAGGGGTCCCTGCTTTACGAGCAGTACTTC. Its protein is CASSYAQGSLLYEQYF.

The sample holds a few counts of this clone. The chain combines TRBV23-1 with TRBJ2-7; 8 nucleotides agree with TRBD1. TRBV23-1 is labeled an ORF, and its function is uncertain. With 2 bases clipped from V and 3 bases from J, the junction kept 9 bases outside the gene matches. The CDR3 extends over 16 amino acids. For the CDR3, the DNA is TGCGCCAGCAGTCAACCAACTCGACAGGGGATCTACGAGCAGTACTTC. It specifies CASSQPTRQGIYEQYF.

The chain combines TRBV9 with TRBJ2-2; 8 bases agree with TRBD1. This CDR3 region has 16 residues. The V gene end was trimmed by 4 bases and the J gene end by 5 bases; junction bases not matched to a gene: 10. Germline CDR1 and CDR2: SGDLS and YYNGEE. CDR3 residues: CASSTQTGAPTGELFF. The CDR3 region has the DNA TGTGCCAGCAGCACCCAGACAGGGGCGCCAACCGGGGAGCTGTTTTTT.

The chain recombines TRBV5-1 with TRBJ2-7, with D unclear. The CDR3 is 15 residues long. Trimming stripped 1 base from V and 3 bases from J, with 14 bases between. Germline V CDR1 and CDR2: SGHRS, YFSETQ. CDR3 sequence: CASSLSSGTIYEQYF. CDR3 sequence (DNA): TGCGCCAGCAGCTTGTCGTCAGGAACCATCTACGAGCAGTACTTC.

The rearrangement links TRBV30 to TRBJ1-1, with a possible D match to TRBD1 (5 bases). This CDR3 is built from 14 residues. Trimming stripped 0 bases from V and 6 bases from J, with 14 bases between. The V gene's germline CDR1 is GTSNPN and CDR2 SVGIG (reference sequence). Here the CDR3 DNA reads TGTGCCTGGAGTGTCCAGGGTGTAGGAGCTGAAGCTTTCTTT. Amino acid sequence: CAWSVQGVGAEAFF.

This clone was seen a single time. This chain uses TRBV18 with TRBJ1-1; 10 bases are shared with TRBD1. CDR3 length equals 16 residues. Germline V gives CDR1 KGHSH, CDR2 LQKENI. Trimming took 2 bases from V and 4 from J; bases not matched to a gene: 7. The DNA for the CDR3 is TGTGCCAGCTCACCAGGGACAGGGGCCGTGGGCACTGAAGCTTTCTTT. It encodes CASSPGTGAVGTEAFF.

V usage is TRBV30 and J usage is TRBJ1-1; a weak D match, TRBD1 (6 bases). V was shortened by 0 bases and J by 10 bases, with 12 bases between the two germline ends. The CDR3 sequence is 12 residues long. The V gene's germline CDR1 is GTSNPN and CDR2 SVGIG (reference sequence). The DNA for the CDR3 is TGTGCCTGGAGTGTAAGTCAGGGGCGAGCTTTCTTT. Its translation is CAWSVSQGRAFF.

This clone came up a few times. J is TRBJ2-7 and V is TRBV28; D ambiguous. The CDR3 consists of 13 residues. V lost 10 bases and J lost 2, with 15 bases in between. Germline CDR1 and CDR2: MDHEN and SYDVKM. CDR3: CATVEPPTYEQYF. The CDR3 bases are TGTGCCACCGTGGAGCCGCCTACCTACGAGCAGTACTTC.

The chain carries TRBV6-1 and TRBJ2-1; weak D call: TRBD2 (6 bases). Trimming pared 4 bases from V and 8 bases from J, leaving 18 bases between. Looked up from germline, CDR1 is MNHNS and CDR2 is SASEGT. There are 15 residues in the CDR3. The CDR3 spells CASSARETLRDEQFF. The CDR3 DNA is TGTGCCAGCAGTGCCCGGGAGACGCTAAGGGATGAGCAGTTCTTC.

This clone appeared a few times. This chain joins TRBV2 and TRBJ2-5; 12 bases are shared with TRBD2. The germline V gene encodes CDR1 SNHLY and CDR2 FYNNEI. The CDR3 totals 16 residues. The J segment lost 1 base and the V segment lost 6 bases, leaving 6 bases of the junction unmatched. In DNA, the CDR3 is TGTGCCAGCAGGCGGACTAGCGGGATGCTCCAAGAGACCCAGTACTTC. It specifies CASRRTSGMLQETQYF.

The gene calls are TRBV5-1 and TRBJ2-5; TRBD2 might be the D (5 bases). The V gene lost 7 bases and the J gene lost 1 base, with 14 bases spanning the gap. The CDR3 is made up of 14 amino acids. Per germline, CDR1 SGHRS and CDR2 YFSETQ. The CDR3 DNA follows: TGCGCCAGCCACACGGGCCGGGGCCAAGAGACCCAGTACTTC. Its protein is CASHTGRGQETQYF.

The V call is TRBV6-5, the J call TRBJ2-7; maybe TRBD1 (6 bases). The CDR3 contains 13 residues. CDR1 and CDR2 from the germline V gene are MNHEY and SVGAGI. Trimming removed 2 bases from V and 9 bases from J, with 14 bases in between. CDR3 sequence reads: CASSYHRDTGQYF. For the CDR3, the DNA is TGTGCCAGCAGTTACCACCGGGACACCGGGCAGTACTTC.

The J gene is TRBJ2-7, the V gene TRBV7-9; 9 bases align to TRBD1. This CDR3 contains 14 residues. Unmatched junction bases numbered 7, after V lost 4 bases and J lost 6 bases. CDR1 is SEHNR and CDR2 is FQNEAQ in the germline V gene (reference sequence). CDR3 DNA sequence: TGTGCCAGCAGCTCCTGGACAGGGGCTAGCGAGCAGTACTTC. Protein sequence: CASSSWTGASEQYF.

This clone appeared a few times. This rearrangement joins TRBV6-6 to TRBJ1-5; a weak D match, TRBD1 (6 bases). V lost 0 bases, J lost 1 base, and 7 bases lay in between. The germline V gene has CDR1 MNHNY and CDR2 SVGAGI (reference sequence). The CDR3 has 15 residues. CDR3: CASSYSRGSNQPQHF. DNA for the CDR3: TGTGCCAGCAGTTACTCAAGGGGGAGCAATCAGCCCCAGCATTTT.

The CDR3 protein is CASSAQGFSYGYTF. CDR3 bases: TGTGCCAGCAGCGCCCAGGGTTTTAGCTATGGCTACACCTTC. The chain combines TRBV9 with TRBJ1-2, with D perhaps matching TRBD1 (5 bases). The CDR3 extends over 14 amino acids. Trimming left V 3 bases short and J 4 bases short, with 13 bases between. Germline lookup yields CDR1 SGDLS and CDR2 YYNGEE. Using reference TRBV9 and TRBJ1-2 for the parts outside the CDR3, the full variable domain is DSGVTQTPKHLITATGQRVTLRCSPRSGDLSVYWYQQSLDQGLQFLIQYYNGEERAKGNILERFSAQQFPDLHSELNLSSLELGDSALYFCASSAQGFSYGYTFGSGTRLTVV.

The chain has TRBV30 and TRBJ2-7, with 7 positions matching TRBD2. Germline V gene sequence: CDR1 GTSNPN, CDR2 SVGIG (reference sequence). The CDR3 runs to 14 residues. The V gene end was trimmed by 3 bases and the J gene end by 5 bases; junction bases not matched to a gene: 10. CDR3 coding DNA: TGTGCCTGGAGGCGGTGGGAGGGCCTAAACGAGCAGTACTTC. Amino acids: CAWRRWEGLNEQYF.

The chain recombines TRBV9 with TRBJ2-3; 7 nucleotides match TRBD2. The CDR3 runs to 14 residues. Germline values: CDR1 SGDLS, CDR2 YYNGEE. V gave up 2 bases and J gave up 4 bases; unmatched junction bases: 4. CDR3 in amino acids: CASSVAGAADTQYF. The CDR3 region has the DNA TGTGCCAGCAGCGTTGCGGGAGCGGCAGATACGCAGTATTTT.

This clone was detected a few times. The gene calls are TRBV11-3 and TRBJ2-1; tentative D call: TRBD2 (5 bases). Germline CDR1 SGHNT, CDR2 YENEEA. This CDR3 region has 14 residues. V was trimmed by 1 base and J by 8 bases, leaving 12 bases between them. CDR3 residues: CASSLGEGIDEQFF. The DNA for the CDR3 is TGTGCCAGCAGCTTAGGCGAGGGAATCGATGAGCAGTTCTTC.